This record covers a single T cell receptor (beta chain). Its antigen is unknown. The germline V gene has CDR1 SQVTM and CDR2 ANQGSEA. The CDR3 is 12 amino acids. With 6 bases removed from V and 8 bases from J, the gap between germline ends came to 14 bases. The sequenced template was cDNA made from the entire isolated RNA. TCRdb keeps only in-frame clones here, not all; method: immunoSEQ multiplex PCR. The data hold 200,000 to 250,000 clones, with under 13% observed a single time. These data are taken from a study of beta chain features in type 1 diabetes. Findings and limits, study-wide: The naive, central memory and Treg TCRB repertoires looked more alike in patients than they did in healthy donors.

Averaging roughly 100 mL, one heparinised blood draw was given by each donor. Via CD45RO/CCR7/CD25/CD127/CD95/CD27, cells of the CD4+ naive, central memory, regulatory and stem cell-like memory subsets were sorted. The sample comprised central memory CD4+ T cells from blood. The V gene is TRBV29-1, the J gene TRBJ2-1; D might be TRBD1 or TRBD2, each matching 5 bases. The source of this sequence is a man in his late teens or twenties in good health. In DNA form, the CDR3 reads TGCAGCGTCCACTGGGTGGGGGATGAGCAGTTCTTC. Its protein is CSVHWVGDEQFF.